This TCR beta chain emerged from a study of cytomegalovirus exposure and HLA in healthy donors (dated by TCRdb to the late 2010s). About the full investigation: In an earlier analysis of some 550 of the donors, approximately 260 Gb of sequence data and about 110 million unique TCR beta sequences from about 179 million T cells were reported. Approximately 300 gigabases of sequencing data and 91 million or so unique TCR sequences made up an early release that covered several hundred HLA-typed donors. Among the roughly 400 genotyped donors, approximately 76% belonged to the genetic ancestry cluster associated with self-reported Caucasian donors. The study was designed to test whether signatures of past pathogen exposure could be identified by cataloging public T cell receptors. The T cell repertoires of several hundred subjects were profiled by immunosequencing and related to cytomegalovirus serostatus. In addition to the first cohort of 666 subjects, a separate validation cohort of approximately 130 different subjects was used. The study combined high-throughput TCR immunosequencing, statistical association of individual TCRs with disease status, and machine learning to predict cytomegalovirus infection status. To study patterns of TCR occurrence, a later analysis re-analyzed previously published TCR beta repertoires from several hundred donors and added high-resolution HLA genotyping. The later analysis used no new phenotypic data to find candidate immune exposures, relying instead on TCR beta sequences and their occurrence across donors. In an earlier analysis of roughly 540 of the donors, high-throughput TCR beta sequencing was used to judge whether each TCR beta V gene segment behaved as functional or pseudogenic. Donor age, sex, ethnicity and CMV serostatus were compiled alongside the repertoire data. Genome-wide SNP genotypes for about 55% of the roughly 670 donors were used in a later genetic analysis, which treated that subset as a discovery cohort. All discovery cohort repertoires had been generated on a single sequencing platform. Both class I and class II loci were covered by HLA typing, at four-digit resolution. The number of donors typed differed by locus, with roughly 620-640 for A, B, C, DRB1 and DQB1, 522 for DQA1, over 600 for DPA1, and some 470 for DPB1. Roughly 5 DR-DQ haplotypes were handled as single units for association and clustering, since linkage in the cohort was strong. Across under 500 genotyped donors of the cohort, an average of about 250,000 unique TCR beta nucleotide sequences per donor were sequenced, and 15% to 20% of those sequences were non-productive. Study-wide findings and limitations: In the study, some 180 TCR beta chains were listed as associated with cytomegalovirus. Roughly uniform sequencing depth across donors was assumed in presence/absence analyses, although this assumption may not hold. Only TCR beta chains were sequenced in this cohort, and the absence of alpha or paired-chain data limited detectable features. Because the 87-base-pair reads could not distinguish some IMGT-functional V segments, including TRBV6-2 and TRBV6-3, those segments were excluded. Most TCR sequences were seen in very few donors, while some public TCRs were found in many individuals. Because counts were too low, fewer than 20 rarely observed V segments, including chromosome 9 orphons, were excluded from the earlier analysis of roughly 580 of the donors. The classifier was reported to diagnose cytomegalovirus status with high specificity and sensitivity in both the original and validation cohorts. HLA typing was unavailable for some donors at each locus, so association tests used only the typed subset. Linkage disequilibrium might explain the correlated functional status among segregating V segments, but an unknown experimental factor could not be excluded. According to a later genetic analysis, donors in an Asian-associated ancestry cluster had fewer N-insertions in productive TCRs than the approximately 630-donor mean. When HLA alleles, especially DR and DQ, strongly co-occurred, TCR associations were difficult to assign to individual alleles. A further reported finding was that TCR beta sequences accurately predicted the HLA-A and HLA-B alleles for most subjects in the first cohort. A later analysis reported that several top co-occurrence clusters appeared linked to parvovirus B19, influenza, CMV and Epstein-Barr virus. An association between a missense DCLRE1C variant and V-gene and J-gene trimming of TCR beta chains was found in a later genetic analysis and replicated in an independent cohort. In vitro tests confirmed that three of the cytomegalovirus-associated TCR beta chains recognize cytomegalovirus antigens. CMV serostatus was the only immune exposure information available for the cohort. In a later analysis, TCR association rates were found to vary across HLA loci, with the most associated TCRs seen for DRB1 alleles and the fewest for HLA-C alleles. A later analysis associated about 16,000 TCR beta sequences with specific HLA alleles at a false discovery rate of 0.05. Compared with equally common non-associated chains, HLA-associated TCR beta chains in a later analysis were more clonally expanded and had lower generation probabilities. An earlier analysis of 587 of the donors showed that most TCR beta V segments appeared in productive rearrangements either about 87% or about 30% of the time, which broadly matched IMGT annotations. A later analysis found that most CMV-associated TCR beta chains appeared HLA-restricted, with HLA associations seemingly driven largely by CMV exposure. It was suggested by the authors that the approach could potentially be generalized to other disease states and immunological phenotypes. A group of highly shared sequence variants was considered likely to be a technical artifact of the sequencing pipeline.

Library preparation used the immunoSEQ multiplex PCR assay. A mixture of 60 forward primers for TCR Vbeta segments and 13 reverse primers for TCR Jbeta segments was used in the multiplex PCR. A multiplex PCR assay on genomic DNA amplified the CDR3 region of rearranged TCR beta genes. The Illumina HiSeq System was used to sequence the amplified TCR beta libraries as 87-base-pair reads. The published analysis was carried out like this. Across the roughly 640 repertoires, a later analysis counted around 80 million unique TCR beta chains, roughly 11 million of which were shared by at least two donors. Raw reads were error-corrected and collapsed into unique sequences with a nearest-neighbor algorithm that merged closely related sequences to remove PCR and sequencing errors. CDR3 sequences were aligned to IMGT reference sequences to assign V, D and J gene segments. For a sequence to be retained, at least a six-nucleotide match to both a V gene segment and a J gene segment was required. A rearrangement counted as productive if the CDR3 had no stop codons and remained in frame with V and J, and every other rearrangement counted as non-productive. Following IMGT convention, CDR3 was defined as the stretch from the second conserved V-encoded cysteine up to the conserved J-encoded phenylalanine. In an earlier analysis of around 600 of the donors, sequences lacking an unambiguous match to a single V gene segment were excluded. An earlier analysis of several hundred of the donors called V segments functional above 56.7% productive rearrangements and segregating when the between-donor standard deviation exceeded 5%. A statistical classification framework was built for diagnosing cytomegalovirus status from the catalog of TCR beta chain sequences. V and J gene assignment, in a later analysis, came from comparing TCR nucleotide sequences with IMGT/GENE-DB human TR gene sequences. In a later analysis, CDR3 sequences and most-parsimonious VDJ recombination scenarios were assigned using the TCRdist pipeline. A later analysis defined each TCR beta chain by its CDR3 amino acid sequence plus V-gene family, and excluded reads lacking a unique V-gene family. A later analysis removed roughly 590 highly shared, low-generation-probability nucleotide sequences to deal with suspected cross-contamination and a sequencing artifact. A later analysis calculated a clonal expansion index for each public chain from normalized within-repertoire ranks of inferred template counts. Generation probabilities in a later analysis came from a VDJ recombination model fitted to out-of-frame rearrangements, and those results were checked against IGoR. Hypergeometric tests were used in a later analysis to score TCR-TCR, TCR-HLA and TCR-CMV co-occurrence, with a repertoire-size bias correction applied to the TCR pairs. False discovery rates were estimated in a later analysis by permuting HLA or CMV assignments 20 times. In a later analysis, co-occurring TCRs were grouped with DBSCAN, and TCRdist sequence similarity was added when clustering was performed within HLA-allele-positive subsets. Co-occurrence clustering excluded repertoires with fewer than 30,000 or more than 120,000 public chains, plus five with anomalous nucleotide sharing. TCRdb obtained this table from immuneACCESS and retained in-frame rearrangements with V and J assigned. These tables miss some clones; where compared with another copy, unresolved V genes account for less than half of the shortfall, and the remainder is unexplained. The V and J calls and the clone size are those of that table, but D and trimming were determined from the DNA. The sample's clone listing holds 150,000 to 200,000 clones. 2% to 2.5% of the sample is in the top ten clones.

The cohort comprised 710 or so healthy bone marrow donors. All cohort members were sampled while nominally healthy, although unrecorded immune exposures were likely present. The donor was CMV seronegative and was included in the group of 352 seronegative cohort members. A peripheral blood sample was collected from each donor, and TCR beta sequencing was performed on peripheral blood mononuclear cells. The Qiagen DNeasy Blood Extraction Kit was used to extract genomic DNA from the blood cell samples. Concerning this clone itself: No antigen is known for it.

CDR1 and CDR2 are drawn from the germline V gene: SGHRS, YFSETQ. The CDR3 has 13 amino acids, counting the end cysteine and phenylalanine. Here the CDR3 DNA is all that survives: 39 bases in frame from base 1. V loses 0 bases, J loses 7 bases, and the germline ends lie 10 bases apart. This clonotype was obtained from a man in his thirties or forties in good health and CMV-seronegative. The sample comprised PBMCs. The V gene is TRBV5-1 and the J gene is TRBJ1-1, with the D gene uncertain. The DNA is TGCGCCAGCAGCTTGGGGTGGCAGAATGAAGCTTTCTTT. The encoded protein is CASSLGWQNEAFF.